The 19 T cell receptor beta chains listed next were all sequenced from one sample in a study of cytomegalovirus exposure and HLA in healthy donors. The PCR made use of 60 Vbeta and 13 Jbeta primers. Clones were read by immunoSEQ multiplex PCR, and TCRdb kept only the in-frame ones, dropping some. The sample consists of around 64,000 clones, more than 70% of them appearing once. The sample was PBMCs. Source of these receptors: a man aged 25-40 years in good health and CMV-seropositive.

The rearrangement uses TRBV2 and TRBJ1-6, with D tentatively TRBD1 (5 bases). Between the trimmed V and J ends, which lost 7 bases and 9 bases, there was a span of 13 bases. The CDR3 totals 13 residues. CDR1 is SNHLY and CDR2 is FYNNEI in the germline V gene. This CDR3 reads CASITGVSSPLHF. The DNA of the CDR3 is TGTGCCAGCATCACGGGGGTGAGTTCACCCCTCCACTTT.

V usage is TRBV2 and J usage is TRBJ1-5, with 9 bases lining up with TRBD1. This CDR3 region has 15 residues. Trimming took 4 bases from V and 6 from J; bases not matched to a gene: 7. Germline-derived CDR1 and CDR2 are SNHLY and FYNNEI. The CDR3 DNA is TGTGCCAGCAGTGGCGGGACAGGGTGGGGTCAGCCCCAGCATTTT. Amino acid sequence: CASSGGTGWGQPQHF.

The chain has TRBV14 and TRBJ2-3; TRBD1 aligns across 7 bases. Unmatched junction bases numbered 6, after V lost 1 base and J lost 2 bases. CDR3 size: 16 residues. The germline V gene has CDR1 SGHDN and CDR2 FVKESK. DNA of the CDR3: TGTGCCAGCAGCCAAGGGACAGGCTACTTCACAGATACGCAGTATTTT. It specifies CASSQGTGYFTDTQYF. The variable domain in full, with the rest retrieved from reference TRBV14 and TRBJ2-3, is EAGVTQFPSHSVIEKGQTVTLRCDPISGHDNLYWYRRVMGKEIKFLLHFVKESKQDESGMPNNRFLAERTGGTYSTLKVQPAELEDSGVYFCASSQGTGYFTDTQYFGPGTRLTVL.

The rearrangement uses TRBV19 and TRBJ1-5; no clear D. With 10 bases removed from V and 3 bases from J, the gap between germline ends came to 13 bases. The CDR3 is made up of 13 amino acids. CDR1 is LNHDA, CDR2 SQIVND, per germline (reference sequence). For the CDR3, the DNA is TGTGCCACGGGGAGCGCCCACAATCAGCCCCAGCATTTT. Translation gives CATGSAHNQPQHF.

Worth noting for this clone: This CDR3 is also generated by other DNA sequences in the sample. The chain links TRBV5-1 to TRBJ1-2; TRBD1 matches at 8 bases. J gave up 6 bases and V 2 bases, and 0 bases lay outside the gene matches. The germline CDR1 and CDR2 sequences are SGHRS and YFSETQ. The CDR3 extends over 12 amino acids. CDR3 nucleotides: TGCGCCAGCAGCTTACAGGGGGATGGCTACACCTTC. Residues: CASSLQGDGYTF.

This clone turned up a few times. The chain has TRBV6-6 and TRBJ2-7, with TRBD1 matching 8 bases. V lost 6 bases and J lost 5; bases outside the gene matches: 3. CDR1 is MNHNY and CDR2 is SVGAGI in the germline V gene (reference sequence). The CDR3 is 12 amino acids. The CDR3 reads CASRKQGDEQYF. The CDR3 coding sequence is TGTGCCAGCAGAAAACAGGGGGACGAGCAGTACTTC.

This chain links TRBV11-1 with TRBJ1-2, with 9 bases fitting TRBD1. The CDR3 is 14 residues long. Germline values: CDR1 SGHAT, CDR2 FQDESV (reference sequence). With 5 bases clipped from V and 2 bases from J, the junction kept 3 bases outside the gene matches. CDR3 amino acids: CASSPTGGNYGYTF. Written as DNA, the CDR3 is TGTGCCAGCAGCCCAACAGGGGGCAACTATGGCTACACCTTC.

V gene TRBV5-1 combines with J gene TRBJ1-2; D may be TRBD1 (6 bases). CDR3 size: 13 residues. The V gene's germline CDR1 is SGHRS and CDR2 YFSETQ. V was shortened by 4 bases and J by 4 bases, with 11 bases between the two germline ends. The CDR3 nucleotides read TGCGCCAGCAGCCTGGACAGTTCCTATGGCTACACCTTC. This sequence encodes CASSLDSSYGYTF.

V and J are TRBV7-2 and TRBJ2-5; tentative D call: TRBD2 (5 bases). V was cut by 5 bases and J by 11 bases, with 21 bases left in between. The length of the CDR3 is 14 residues. Per germline, CDR1 SGHTA and CDR2 FQGNSA. CDR3: CASSSRDNIGRQYF. The CDR3 coding sequence is TGTGCCAGCAGCAGCCGGGATAACATCGGGCGGCAGTACTTC.

The chain combines TRBV6-5 with TRBJ1-4; a weak D match, TRBD1 (5 bases). With 0 bases removed from V and 2 bases from J, the gap between germline ends came to 10 bases. CDR3 length: 16 amino acids. Germline assignment: CDR1 MNHEY and CDR2 SVGAGI. The CDR3 coding sequence is TGTGCCAGCAGTTACTCGCCAGGGTGGACTAATGAAAAACTGTTTTTT. This sequence encodes CASSYSPGWTNEKLFF.

This chain connects TRBV5-4 to TRBJ1-2; D uncertain. CDR1 is SGHNT, CDR2 YYREEE, per germline (reference sequence). Trimming removed 2 bases from V and 1 base from J, with 9 bases in between. CDR3 length: 14 residues. The CDR3 is CASSLRELNYGYTF. The CDR3 DNA is TGTGCCAGCAGCTTACGGGAGCTTAACTATGGCTACACCTTC.

The gene calls are TRBV4-3 and TRBJ1-3; D might be TRBD1 (6 bases). The ends were cut back, 1 base at V and 7 bases at J, with 14 bases in the middle. The CDR3 consists of 15 residues. In germline, CDR1 is LGHNA, CDR2 YSLEER. The CDR3 loop reads CASSQGQALGNTIYF. In nucleotides, the CDR3 is TGCGCCAGCAGCCAAGGACAGGCGCTTGGGAACACCATATATTTT.

This rearrangement joins TRBV4-3 to TRBJ1-2, with unresolved D. The V gene lost 0 bases and the J gene lost 0 bases, with 8 bases spanning the gap. This CDR3 is built from 15 residues. The germline V gene encodes CDR1 LGHNA and CDR2 YSLEER. The CDR3 DNA sequence: TGCGCCAGCAGCCAAGAAATAGAAACTAACTATGGCTACACCTTC. This gives the protein CASSQEIETNYGYTF.

This clone was counted a single time. CDR3 sequence (DNA): TGTGCCTGGAGAACACCGGACAGGGGGCTGGGCTATGGCTACACCTTC. It yields the protein CAWRTPDRGLGYGYTF. This rearrangement joins TRBV30 to TRBJ1-2; 11 nucleotides align to TRBD1. J was trimmed by 4 bases and V by 3 bases; bases with no gene match: 10. The CDR3 covers 16 residues. Germline V gene data show CDR1 as GTSNPN and CDR2 as SVGIG (reference sequence).

This chain connects TRBV5-1 to TRBJ2-3, with TRBD1 matching over 9 bases. V shed 0 bases, J shed 4 bases, and the junction held 6 bases outside the gene matches. Per germline, CDR1 SGHRS and CDR2 YFSETQ. The CDR3 contains 16 residues. CDR3 nucleotide sequence: TGCGCCAGCAGCTTGGAACAGGGGGCCTGGGCAGATACGCAGTATTTT. Residues: CASSLEQGAWADTQYF.

This chain joins TRBV28 and TRBJ1-6; 9 positions match TRBD1. Germline CDR1 is MDHEN and CDR2 is SYDVKM. This CDR3 contains 15 residues. Unmatched junction bases numbered 11, after V lost 7 bases and J lost 10 bases. Written as DNA, the CDR3 is TGTGCCAGCAACCCGTGGGACAGGGTTGGATCACCCCTCCACTTT. Its translation: CASNPWDRVGSPLHF.

The chain recombines TRBV18 with TRBJ2-7, with 10 bases lining up with TRBD2. Trimming removed 3 bases from V and 5 bases from J; junction bases left unmatched: 13. CDR1 and CDR2 (germline): KGHSH, LQKENI. CDR3 length: 17 residues. This chain's CDR3 is CASSPIQERGGGDEQYF. In nucleotides, the CDR3 is TGTGCCAGCTCACCCATTCAAGAGCGGGGGGGCGGCGACGAGCAGTACTTC.

The chain has TRBV28 and TRBJ1-1, with D unresolved. The V gene lost 1 base and the J gene lost 2 bases, with 2 bases spanning the gap. The CDR3 has 12 residues. The V gene's germline CDR1 is MDHEN and CDR2 SYDVKM. CDR3 region: CASSLLNTEAFF. The CDR3 DNA sequence: TGTGCCAGCAGTTTATTAAACACTGAAGCTTTCTTT. The entire variable domain, with the rest obtained from reference TRBV28 and TRBJ1-1, is as follows: DVKVTQSSRYLVKRTGEKVFLECVQDMDHENMFWYRQDPGLGLRLIYFSYDVKMKEKGDIPEGYSVSREKKERFSLILESASTNQTSMYLCASSLLNTEAFFGQGTRLTVV.

The CDR3 nucleotides read TGTGCCAGCAGCTCAGGAAGAGGGTCCACCGGGGAGCTGTTTTTT. Translated, it gives CASSSGRGSTGELFF. The rearrangement uses TRBV5-4 and TRBJ2-2, with D possibly being TRBD2 (5 bases). Germline lookup yields CDR1 SGHNT and CDR2 YYREEE (reference sequence). Deletions cut 3 bases from V and 4 bases from J, with 13 bases between. The CDR3 has 15 amino acids. Supplemented by reference TRBV5-4 and TRBJ2-2, the full variable domain reads ETGVTQSPTHLIKTRGQQVTLRCSSQSGHNTVSWYQQALGQGPQFIFQYYREEENGRGNFPPRFSGLQFPNYSSELNVNALELDDSALYLCASSSGRGSTGELFFGEGSRLTVL.